This T cell receptor (beta chain) came from a study of blood T cell repertoires in COVID-19. Study background: The study drew acute and convalescent COVID-19 samples from the United States, Italy and Spain. Sources were T cells, B-cell-depleted T cells, or PBMCs; the material itself was cDNA or gDNA.

The data were produced by immunoSEQ multiplex PCR, yet TCRdb's version contains in-frame clones alone and is incomplete. The data show 140,000 to 150,000 clones, 87% seen once. Germline values: CDR1 MNHEY, CDR2 SVGAGI. This CDR3 has 12 amino acids. The J gene is TRBJ1-5, the V gene TRBV6-5; 10 bases fit TRBD1. This receptor was obtained from a middle-aged man who had recovered from COVID-19. The sample comprised peripheral blood. CDR3 nucleotide sequence: TGTGCGGCCGGGACAGGGGATCAGCCCCAGCATTTT. This gives the protein CAAGTGDQPQHF.